This T cell receptor beta chain was sequenced during a study of human T cells and chemical hapten exposure. This clonotype was seen ten or more times. TCRdb analysed the RACE reads with MiXCR anew, one entry per CDR3 protein. The data contain around 160,000 distinct CDR3 sequences, roughly 15% of them singletons. Time point described: patch test 1, 2 weeks after DPC sensitization. Described treatment: therapeutic diphenylcyclopropenone sensitization with weekly scalp DPC. The TCR was taken from a woman in her 30s with alopecia areata. Some clones in this sample may be carry-over from other donors' samples. Here the sequenced sample was whole blood, taken in connection with sensitization to the hapten diphenylcyclopropenone (DPC).

This CDR3 is CASSLKGAAPLHF. CDR3 in DNA: TGTGCCAGCAGCTTAAAGGGGGCGGCACCCCTCCACTTT. The V gene is TRBV7-3, the J gene TRBJ1-6, with 7 bases aligning to TRBD1. Trimming took 1 base from V and 11 from J; bases not matched to a gene: 2. The V gene's germline CDR1 is SGHTA and CDR2 FQGTGA. The CDR3 totals 13 residues.